What follows is one T cell receptor (beta chain) and its context. This receptor's antigen is unknown. The input lacks base qualities; no much larger clone sits a single base away. This sample is drawn from a study of T cells in Graves' hyperthyroidism and ophthalmopathy (dated by TCRdb to the late 2010s). About the investigation overall: Peripheral blood was sampled at the time of initial diagnosis, prior to any treatment. TCR V-J signatures able to tell the groups apart were searched for in a discovery cohort of around 95 patients, of whom 43 had Graves' ophthalmopathy and roughly 58 had stable Graves' hyperthyroidism. Whether ophthalmopathy could be predicted prospectively was tested in an independent validation cohort made up of 18 to 20 hyperthyroidism patients plus 17 patients who later progressed to ophthalmopathy. The approximately 100 discovery patients were randomly divided into training and test sets at a 7:3 ratio. In addition, the study compared T-cell repertoires in thyroid tissue and in blood from six Graves' hyperthyroidism patients. After sampling, hyperthyroidism patients received methimazole starting at 30 mg daily, and ophthalmopathy patients received high-dose intravenous methylprednisolone. According to the paper, TCR Vbeta CDR3 sequencing was carried out on roughly 130 peripheral blood samples, which came from approximately 41 ophthalmopathy, 80 or so hyperthyroidism and some 17 progressor patients.

Results the study describes overall, beyond this receptor: In validation, the model predicted progression to ophthalmopathy with around 71% sensitivity and roughly 72% specificity, a median of about 6.7 months before onset. No statistical method was used to set the sample size in advance, and investigators knew the group allocation. Ophthalmopathy was separated from stable hyperthyroidism by a 13 V-J signature model, with 85% to 90% sensitivity and 81% to 82% specificity obtained in cross-validation and 80%/75% obtained in testing. Most expanded thyroid clonotypes (frequency above 0.001) were also detected in blood, a finding suggesting that blood repertoires may reflect thyroid immune responses.

Amplification of TCR beta CDR3 regions was carried out from RNA transcripts. For the first round of RT-PCR on the TCR CDR3, the HTBI primer set was used together with the Qiagen OneStep RT-PCR kit. Libraries were constructed in a second round of multiplex PCR, after which size selection and purification were performed. Paired-end sequencing of the libraries was performed with 100 bp reads on an Illumina HiSeq2000. As for the authors' bioinformatics: SOAPnuke was used to process the raw data, removing reads that contained adapters or uncalled bases, had a mean Phred below 15, or lacked an exact match to the constant primer or identifier. COPE v1.2.5 was used to merge the high-quality paired reads, and each unique nucleotide sequence was defined as a clonotype. MiTCR v1.1 was used to align the clonotypes against IMGT TRBV, TRBD and TRBJ reference segments. Only V-J combinations with frequency above 0.0001, covering about 99% of repertoires, were analysed. The TCS score was defined as the ratio of F50 (clonal expansion) to E x V (chaos), calculated using BLOSUM62-based TCRdist between CDR3 peptides within each V-J. Welch's t-statistics and random forest reduced several hundred V-J features to roughly 13, which were used in a naive Bayes classifier (R e1071). Clones were called with MiXCR by TCRdb after fastp trimmed the public reads at Q25, and only in-frame beta chains were retained. For every CDR3 protein sequence, its rows merge into one entry that carries the most common genes and DNA. The V and J calls here are based on TCRdb, not the publication. This sample comprises some 380,000 distinct CDR3 sequences, roughly 14% of them detected only once. The ten largest clones take up less than 25% of the sample.

Hyperthyroidism patients were newly diagnosed, had a disease duration of under 2 months, and were aged 18 to 65 years. Any patient with an uncontrolled infection, another autoimmune disease, pregnancy or lactation was excluded. Diagnoses were based on clinical symptoms, serum thyroxine and TRAb, thyroid ultrasound and orbital computed tomography. Blood from progressor patients was drawn when they were first diagnosed with hyperthyroidism, before any ophthalmopathy symptoms appeared. PBMCs were isolated from about 9 ml of fresh peripheral blood by Ficoll-Paque density gradient centrifugation. Progressor patients were first diagnosed with Graves' hyperthyroidism and then developed ophthalmopathy during follow-up. Trizol reagent was used to extract total RNA, and RNA quality was then checked on an Agilent 2100 Bioanalyzer. The cysteine opens and the phenylalanine closes a CDR3 of 15 amino acids. Only CDR3 DNA is held: 45 bases, read in frame from base 1. Via the germline V gene (reference sequence), CDR1 is LNHDA and CDR2 SQIVND. V ends up 5 bases short and J 2 bases short, with an unmatched junction base count of 8.

This sequence originates from a man aged 25 to 40 with Graves' hyperthyroidism that later progressed to Graves' ophthalmopathy. Sequences were obtained from blood. The rearrangement joined TRBV19 to TRBJ1-1, and 7 bases in between align with TRBD1. The sequenced DNA is TGTGCCAGTAGTGCAACAGGGGCCGGTAACACTGAAGCTTTCTTT. Translation gives CASSATGAGNTEAFF.